This T cell receptor (beta chain) was recovered during a study of Ad26.COV2.S vaccination and SARS-CoV-2 variants (dated by TCRdb to the early 2020s). The study in broad terms: Vaccine-arm donors were drawn from COV1001, a multicentre, randomized, double-blind, placebo-controlled phase I-IIa trial of Ad26.COV2.S in healthy adults. TCRbeta repertoire sequencing was used to assess the specificity and breadth of SARS-CoV-2-reactive T cell receptors after Ad26.COV2.S vaccination. Throughout the experiments and outcome assessment, investigators stayed blinded to trial group allocation. Ad26.COV2.S was given intramuscularly at 5x10^10 or 1x10^11 viral particles, as a single shot or as two shots 56 days apart. A total of 32 samples were included in the TCR-sequenced set, comprising about 20 Ad26.COV2.S vaccine recipients, 5 placebo recipients and 8 SARS-CoV-2 convalescent individuals. Trial participants were randomized into five groups of five, in which low-dose or high-dose Ad26.COV2.S was given once or twice, or placebo was given on both occasions.

What this sample's treatment or condition label stands for: some 20 received Ad26.COV2.S at low or high dose, single or two shots; 5 received placebo; per-sample allocation not given. Repertoires of vaccine and placebo recipients were sequenced from samples collected on day 63 after the first injection. Between 29 July and 7 August 2020, Cohort 1b enrolled some 25 adults aged 18-55 years at one site in Boston, USA. Ad26.COV2.S was a replication-incompetent adenovirus type 26 vector that expressed a prefusion-stabilized SARS-CoV-2 spike protein derived from the original Wuhan strain. The full study reports these points: According to the authors, total T cell responses may have been underestimated by the TCR breadth and depth analyses. Spike-specific TCR breadth was higher in Ad26.COV2.S recipients than in placebo recipients (P = 0.0014). After vaccination, substantial breadth of spike-specific CD8+ and CD4+ T cell responses was reported. Comparing responses between vaccine doses or regimens was not something the study was powered to do. Comparable non-spike TCR breadth was observed between vaccine and placebo recipients, consistent with only spike being contained in the vaccine.

TCRbeta CDR3 regions were sequenced with the immunoSEQ Assay. After extraction, genomic DNA underwent amplification by bias-controlled multiplex PCR, followed by high-throughput sequencing. In the original analysis: To quantify the absolute abundance of each unique TCRbeta CDR3 region, sequences were collapsed and filtered. Usable DNA was measured by amplifying reference genes present in all nucleated cells, and TCRbeta template counts were normalized to that usable DNA to estimate T cell fraction. Repertoire TCRs were annotated as SARS-CoV-2-specific by exact matching of V gene, CDR3 amino acid sequence and J gene to a known reactive TCR set. The reference SARS-CoV-2 TCR set was obtained from MIRA and was filtered for enrichment in COVID-19-positive ImmuneCODE repertoires, whereby public or cross-reactive TCRs were removed. Using the MIRA antigens, annotated TCRs were further analysed by specific ORF or by position within an ORF. Breadth was defined as the number of annotated unique rearrangements divided by the total number of unique productive rearrangements, and depth was defined as the summed frequency of the annotated unique rearrangements. TCR breadth was compared between groups using two-sided Wilcoxon rank-sum tests. This is the immuneACCESS table as TCRdb keeps it, with only in-frame sequences that have V and J called. A part of the clones is gone; compared with another copy, unresolved V genes explain less than half, and the rest is unexplained. That table is the source of V, J and clone size, and D and trimming were worked out from the DNA. This sample lists some 450,000 clones; around 90% were detected once. Jointly, the top ten make up around 4.2% of the sample.

Including the terminal cysteine and phenylalanine, the CDR3 comprises 15 residues. Here the CDR3 DNA is all that survives: 45 bases in frame from base 1. CDR1 and CDR2 (MNHEY, SMNVEV) derive from the germline V gene (reference sequence). Trimming removed 6 bases from V and 4 bases from J; the gene matches leave 9 bases unexplained. Regarding this clone: The antigen this receptor binds is unknown. No base quality values were provided; no much bigger clone lies one nucleotide off.

This receptor chain uses TRBV27 and TRBJ2-1, with 7 junctional bases fitting TRBD1. Specimen: peripheral blood, collected in a trial of Ad26.COV2.S vaccine versus placebo. The origin of this receptor is a person aged 18 to 59 who received the Ad26.COV2.S COVID-19 vaccine or a placebo. The CDR3 protein: CASSPPGTAYNEQFF. The DNA sequence is as follows: TGTGCCAGCAGCCCCCCCGGGACAGCTTACAATGAGCAGTTCTTC.